Included here is one TCR beta chain sequence, with context. What it binds is not known. With 60 Vbeta and 13 Jbeta primers, the PCR was carried out. Method: immunoSEQ multiplex PCR; TCRdb's copy keeps in-frame clones and lacks some. This table holds 150,000 or so clones, over 60% found once. This sample was included in a study of cytomegalovirus exposure and HLA in healthy donors. Study outcomes and limitations: In a later analysis, compared with equally common non-associated chains, HLA-associated beta chains were more expanded.

The receptor was isolated from a middle-aged woman in good health and CMV-seronegative. The sample was PBMCs.

The CDR3 region is CASSFNSGNTIYF. The CDR3 DNA is TGTGCCAGCAGTTTTAACTCTGGAAACACCATATATTTT. The chain combines TRBV28 with TRBJ1-3; unclear D gene. In germline, CDR1 is MDHEN, CDR2 SYDVKM. The CDR3 has 13 residues. Trimming left V 3 bases short and J 0 bases short, with 3 bases between.